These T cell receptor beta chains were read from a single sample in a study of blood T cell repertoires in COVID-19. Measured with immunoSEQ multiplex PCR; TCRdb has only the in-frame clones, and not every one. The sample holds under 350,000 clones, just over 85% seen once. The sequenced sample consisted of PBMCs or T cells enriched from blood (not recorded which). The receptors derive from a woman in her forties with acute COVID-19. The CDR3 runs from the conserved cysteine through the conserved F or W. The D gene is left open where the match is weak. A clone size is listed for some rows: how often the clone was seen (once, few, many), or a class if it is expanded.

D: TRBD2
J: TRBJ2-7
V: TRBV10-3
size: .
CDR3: CATGTSGSSYEQYF
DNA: TGTGCCACCGGGACTAGCGGCAGCTCCTACGAGCAGTACTTC

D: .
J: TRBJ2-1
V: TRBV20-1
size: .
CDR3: CSAFVVPEQFF
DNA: TGCAGTGCCTTTGTCGTCCCTGAGCAGTTCTTC

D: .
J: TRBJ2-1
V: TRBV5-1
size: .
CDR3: CASSLVSAGNNEQFF
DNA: TGCGCCAGCAGCTTGGTCTCGGCGGGAAACAATGAGCAGTTCTTC

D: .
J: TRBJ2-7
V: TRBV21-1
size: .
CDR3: CASSGRDRAKYEQYF
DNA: TGTGCCAGCAGCGGCCGGGACAGAGCCAAGTACGAGCAGTACTTC

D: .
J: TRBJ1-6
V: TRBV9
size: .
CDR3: CASSVAGQYNSPLHF
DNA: TGTGCCAGCAGCGTAGCCGGACAATATAATTCACCCCTCCACTTT

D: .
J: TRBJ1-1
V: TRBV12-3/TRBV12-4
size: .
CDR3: CASSPPGWREAFF
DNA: TGTGCCAGCAGTCCCCCAGGGTGGCGGGAAGCTTTCTTT

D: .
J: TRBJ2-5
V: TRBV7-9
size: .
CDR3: CASSHSAGAETQYF
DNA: TGTGCCAGCAGCCACTCAGCAGGGGCAGAGACCCAGTACTTC

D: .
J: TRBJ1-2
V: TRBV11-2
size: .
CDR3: CASSPVVGQPSPLAGYTF
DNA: TGTGCCAGCAGCCCAGTGGTGGGACAACCATCTCCCCTGGCTGGCTACACCTTC

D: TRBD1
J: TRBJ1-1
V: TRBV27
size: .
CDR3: CASSLQQGAILEAFF
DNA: TGTGCCAGCAGTTTACAACAGGGGGCAATATTGGAGGCTTTCTTT

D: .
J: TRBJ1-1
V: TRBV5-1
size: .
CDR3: CASSSDRMNTEAFF
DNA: TGCGCCAGCAGCTCGGACAGAATGAACACTGAAGCTTTCTTT

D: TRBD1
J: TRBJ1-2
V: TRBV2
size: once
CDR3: CASSSLSRQGDYGYTF
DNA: TGTGCCAGCAGCTCACTAAGCCGACAGGGGGACTATGGCTACACCTTC

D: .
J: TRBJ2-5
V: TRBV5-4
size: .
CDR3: CASSGRDTRQETQYF
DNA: TGTGCCAGCAGCGGACGGGACACCCGTCAAGAGACCCAGTACTTC

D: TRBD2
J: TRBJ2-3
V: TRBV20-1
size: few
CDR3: CSASPGTSGSRADTQYF
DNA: TGCAGTGCTAGTCCCGGGACTAGCGGGAGTAGGGCAGATACGCAGTATTTT

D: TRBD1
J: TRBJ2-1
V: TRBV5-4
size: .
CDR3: CASRPDRSIPNEQFF
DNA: TGTGCCAGCAGGCCGGACAGGTCGATCCCTAATGAGCAGTTCTTC

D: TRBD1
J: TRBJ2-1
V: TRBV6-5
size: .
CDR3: CASSRGTGVFF
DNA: TGTGCCAGCAGTCGCGGGACAGGGGTGTTCTTC

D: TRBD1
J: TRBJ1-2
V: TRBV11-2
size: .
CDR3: CASSLARTGSGYTF
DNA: TGTGCCAGCAGCTTAGCTAGGACAGGTTCTGGCTACACCTTC

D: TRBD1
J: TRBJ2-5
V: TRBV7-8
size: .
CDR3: CASSPGQGASGETQYF
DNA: TGTGCCAGCAGCCCGGGACAGGGGGCGTCTGGAGAGACCCAGTACTTC

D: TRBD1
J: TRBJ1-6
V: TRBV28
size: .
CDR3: CASRPGQSNSPLHF
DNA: TGTGCCAGCAGACCGGGACAGTCGAATTCACCCCTCCACTTT

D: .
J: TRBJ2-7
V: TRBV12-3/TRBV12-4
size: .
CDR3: CASSFLEGAEQYF
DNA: TGTGCCAGCAGTTTTCTTGAGGGCGCCGAGCAGTACTTC

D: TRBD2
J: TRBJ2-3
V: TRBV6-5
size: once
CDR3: CASSRGDYGLAQYF
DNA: TGTGCCAGCAGTCGGGGGGACTACGGGCTGGCGCAGTATTTT

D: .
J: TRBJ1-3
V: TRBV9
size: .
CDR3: CASSEDSHRDTIYF
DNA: TGTGCCAGCAGCGAAGATAGCCATCGAGACACCATATATTTT

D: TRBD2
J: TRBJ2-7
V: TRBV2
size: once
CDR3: CASTGREGSPYEQYF
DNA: TGTGCCAGCACGGGTCGGGAGGGATCCCCCTACGAGCAGTACTTC

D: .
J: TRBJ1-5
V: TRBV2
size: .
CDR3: CASSAPRQAGKYPQHF
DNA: TGTGCCAGCAGTGCACCCAGACAGGCAGGAAAGTATCCCCAGCATTTT

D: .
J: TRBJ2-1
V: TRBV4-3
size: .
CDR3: CASSQELPGYNEQFF
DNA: TGCGCCAGCAGCCAAGAGCTCCCAGGGTACAATGAGCAGTTCTTC

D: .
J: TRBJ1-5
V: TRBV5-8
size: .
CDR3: CASSFRGGNQPQHF
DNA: TGTGCCAGCAGCTTCAGGGGCGGAAATCAGCCCCAGCATTTT

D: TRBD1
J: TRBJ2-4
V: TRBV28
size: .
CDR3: CASSSVIGQGAKNIQYF
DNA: TGTGCCAGCAGTTCAGTGATCGGACAGGGGGCCAAAAACATTCAGTACTTC

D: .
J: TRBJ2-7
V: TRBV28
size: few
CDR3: CASSIRRATYEQYF
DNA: TGTGCCAGCAGTATTCGGAGGGCCACCTACGAGCAGTACTTC

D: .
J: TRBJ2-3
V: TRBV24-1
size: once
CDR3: CATSRQSTDTQYF
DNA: TGTGCCACCAGTAGACAGAGCACAGATACGCAGTATTTT

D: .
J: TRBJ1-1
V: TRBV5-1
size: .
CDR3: CASKSRPGAMNTEAFF
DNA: TGCGCCAGCAAAAGCAGGCCGGGAGCCATGAACACTGAAGCTTTCTTT

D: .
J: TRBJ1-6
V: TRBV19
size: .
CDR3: CASGDTDYSPLHF
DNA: TGTGCCAGTGGGGACACGGATTATTCACCCCTCCACTTT

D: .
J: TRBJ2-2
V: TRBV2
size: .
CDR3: CASSVQRYTGELFF
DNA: TGTGCCAGCAGTGTCCAGCGATACACCGGGGAGCTGTTTTTT

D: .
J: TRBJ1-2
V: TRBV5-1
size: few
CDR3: CASTLWTDSYGYTF
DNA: TGCGCCAGCACTTTATGGACGGACTCGTATGGCTACACCTTC

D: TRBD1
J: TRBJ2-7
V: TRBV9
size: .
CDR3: CASSAKTGAEQYF
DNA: TGTGCCAGCAGCGCCAAAACAGGGGCCGAGCAGTACTTC

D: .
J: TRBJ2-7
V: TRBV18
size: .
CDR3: CASSHHQLMDRREQYF
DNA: TGTGCCAGCTCCCACCACCAACTGATGGACCGGAGGGAGCAGTACTTC

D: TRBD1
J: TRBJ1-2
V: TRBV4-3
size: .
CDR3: CASPPMQGDSPRGYGYTF
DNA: TGCGCCAGCCCCCCCATGCAGGGGGATTCCCCGCGGGGCTATGGCTACACCTTC

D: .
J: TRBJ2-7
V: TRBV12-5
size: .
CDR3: CASGLVNSNEQYF
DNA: TGTGCTAGTGGTTTGGTAAACTCGAATGAGCAGTACTTC

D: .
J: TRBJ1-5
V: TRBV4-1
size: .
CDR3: CASSQDPAGRGHQPQHF
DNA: TGCGCCAGCAGCCAAGATCCGGCAGGTAGGGGCCATCAGCCCCAGCATTTT

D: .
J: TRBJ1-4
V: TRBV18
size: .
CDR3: CASSPRAVEKLFF
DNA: TGTGCCAGCTCACCACGGGCCGTCGAAAAACTGTTTTTT

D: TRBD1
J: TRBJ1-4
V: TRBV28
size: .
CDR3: CASSLVGQGYGEKLFF
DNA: TGTGCCAGCAGTTTAGTTGGACAGGGTTATGGTGAAAAACTGTTTTTT

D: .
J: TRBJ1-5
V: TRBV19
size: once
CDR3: CASSFRVTPINSNQPQHF
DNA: TGTGCCAGTAGTTTCAGGGTAACGCCGATCAATAGCAATCAGCCCCAGCATTTT

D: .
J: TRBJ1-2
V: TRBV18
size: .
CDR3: CASSPPTGTYGYTF
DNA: TGTGCCAGCTCACCACCGACAGGTACCTATGGCTACACCTTC

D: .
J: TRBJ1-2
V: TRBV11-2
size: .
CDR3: CASRGESDYGYTF
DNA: TGTGCCAGCAGGGGTGAGAGCGACTATGGCTACACCTTC

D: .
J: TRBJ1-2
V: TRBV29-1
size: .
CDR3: CSVEDQVQVGGYTF
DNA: TGCAGCGTTGAAGATCAGGTTCAAGTCGGTGGCTACACCTTC

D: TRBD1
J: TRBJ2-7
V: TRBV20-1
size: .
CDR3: CSASFGTGGVEQYF
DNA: TGCAGTGCTAGTTTTGGGACAGGGGGAGTAGAGCAGTACTTC

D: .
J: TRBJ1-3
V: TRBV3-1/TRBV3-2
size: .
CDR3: CASSVLTGGNTIYF
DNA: TGTGCCAGCAGCGTCCTTACGGGGGGAAACACCATATATTTT

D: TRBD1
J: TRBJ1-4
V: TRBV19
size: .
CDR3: CASTTSPGTGAEKLFF
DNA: TGTGCCAGTACCACCTCCCCCGGGACAGGGGCTGAAAAACTGTTTTTT

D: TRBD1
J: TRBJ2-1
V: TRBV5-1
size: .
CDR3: CASSAADRFNEQFF
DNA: TGCGCCAGCAGCGCCGCGGACAGGTTCAATGAGCAGTTCTTC

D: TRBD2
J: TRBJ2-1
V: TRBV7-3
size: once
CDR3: CASSSSGGGFNEQFF
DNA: TGTGCCAGCAGCTCAAGCGGGGGTGGGTTCAATGAGCAGTTCTTC

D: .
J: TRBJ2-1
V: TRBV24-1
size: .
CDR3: CATSDSRDWNNEQFF
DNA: TGTGCCACCAGTGATTCCCGAGACTGGAACAATGAGCAGTTCTTC

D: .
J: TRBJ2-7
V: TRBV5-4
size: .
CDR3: CASSLGAPAYEQYF
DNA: TGTGCCAGCAGCTTGGGGGCGCCGGCCTACGAGCAGTACTTC